The 18 T cell receptor beta chains below all came from one sample that was sequenced in a study of blood T cell repertoires in COVID-19. Sequencing was performed with immunoSEQ multiplex PCR; in TCRdb, only in-frame clones are kept and a portion is missing. The table records roughly 250,000 clones, around nine tenths of them present only once. Sequences were obtained from peripheral blood. The source is a woman between 40 and 50 years old who had recovered from COVID-19.

This chain connects TRBV7-9 to TRBJ1-3, with 7 nucleotides matching TRBD1. The V gene end was trimmed by 5 bases and the J gene end by 0 bases; junction bases not matched to a gene: 13. The CDR3 sequence is 18 residues long. Germline V lookup: CDR1 SEHNR, CDR2 FQNEAQ (reference sequence). The CDR3 nucleotides read TGTGCCAGCAGCCCTCGGGGGGGACAGCGCCTCTCTGGAAACACCATATATTTT. Translated: CASSPRGGQRLSGNTIYF.

The J gene is TRBJ1-5, the V gene TRBV19; tentative D call: TRBD1 (5 bases). The V end was cut by 10 bases, the J end by 6 bases, with 19 bases between. CDR1 and CDR2 from the germline V gene are LNHDA and SQIVND (reference sequence). This CDR3 is 14 amino acids long. The chain's CDR3 is CATQTRAHGQPQHF. In DNA, the CDR3 is TGTGCCACCCAAACCAGGGCTCACGGTCAGCCCCAGCATTTT.

The chain carries TRBV24-1 and TRBJ2-3; no clear D gene. This CDR3 has 11 amino acids. Germline CDR1 is KGHDR and CDR2 is SFDVKD. V was pared by 6 bases and J by 3 bases, with 3 bases between. The CDR3 DNA reads as TGTGCCACCAGTCGGACAGATACGCAGTATTTT. This encodes CATSRTDTQYF.

The gene calls are TRBV5-1 and TRBJ2-7; 9 positions agree with TRBD1. CDR1 and CDR2 (germline): SGHRS, YFSETQ. This CDR3 spans 15 amino acids. V gave up 0 bases and J gave up 8 bases; unmatched junction bases: 9. This chain's CDR3 is CASSLGGTGYSQQYF. CDR3 DNA: TGCGCCAGCAGCTTGGGGGGGACAGGGTACTCGCAGCAGTACTTC. Filled out from reference TRBV5-1 and TRBJ2-7, the complete variable domain reads KAGVTQTPRYLIKTRGQQVTLSCSPISGHRSVSWYQQTPGQGLQFLFEYFSETQRNKGNFPGRFSGRQFSNSRSEMNVSTLELGDSALYLCASSLGGTGYSQQYFGPGTRLTVT.

The chain combines TRBV4-2 with TRBJ2-1, with 13 positions matching TRBD2. This CDR3 is built from 17 residues. The germline V gene encodes CDR1 LGHNA and CDR2 YNFKEQ. V lost 3 bases to trimming and J lost 6 bases; unmatched junction nucleotides: 8. The CDR3: CASSQRQLAGGPNEQFF. In DNA, the CDR3 is TGTGCCAGCAGCCAGCGCCAACTAGCGGGGGGGCCCAATGAGCAGTTCTTC.

The genes are TRBV7-3 and TRBJ2-7; D not resolved. Germline CDR1 SGHTA, CDR2 FQGTGA. The CDR3 sequence is 14 residues long. V was cut by 2 bases and J by 1 base, with 9 bases left in between. The CDR3 DNA reads as TGTGCCAGCAGCTTATTCGCCACATCCTACGAGCAGTACTTC. This encodes CASSLFATSYEQYF.

A remark on this clone: One end of the junction is discordant with germline, which a read error may explain. Additional DNA sequences in this sample encode the identical CDR3. The gene calls are TRBV4-1 and TRBJ1-2, with 8 bases aligning to TRBD1. This CDR3 comprises 15 residues. Germline V lookup: CDR1 MGHRA, CDR2 YSYEKL. The CDR3 DNA reads as TGCGCCAGCAACACATGGACAGGGTCGAACTATGGTTACACCTTC. Protein sequence: CASNTWTGSNYGYTF.

This sequence joins TRBV7-6 and TRBJ2-7, with a possible D match to TRBD1 (6 bases). The CDR3 is 14 amino acids. Germline lookup yields CDR1 SGHVS and CDR2 FNYEAQ. Trimming pared 0 bases from V and 3 bases from J, leaving 9 bases between. CDR3 in DNA: TGTGCCAGCAGCTTAGCGGCAGGGGTCTACGAGCAGTACTTC. This gives the protein CASSLAAGVYEQYF.

The chain joins TRBV5-1 to TRBJ2-6; 8 bases match TRBD1. The CDR3 has 17 amino acids. The germline gives CDR1 SGHRS, CDR2 YFSETQ. V dropped 4 bases and J dropped 2; count of bases not matched to a gene: 8. The CDR3 region is CASSRSGGAAGANVLTF. As DNA, the CDR3 is TGCGCCAGCAGCAGATCAGGGGGCGCAGCTGGGGCCAACGTCCTGACTTTC.

The chain employs TRBV7-8 and TRBJ1-5; D is perhaps TRBD1 (6 bases). The V end was cut by 2 bases, the J end by 7 bases, with 12 bases between. The CDR3 covers 14 residues. Germline V gene data show CDR1 as SGHVS and CDR2 as FQNEAQ. CDR3 sequence: CASSLQGLGQPQHF. The CDR3 DNA reads TGTGCCAGCAGCTTACAGGGGTTAGGGCAGCCCCAGCATTTT.

This clone was seen just once. The chain recombines TRBV12-3 or TRBV12-4 with TRBJ1-5; the match to TRBD1 covers 8 bases. Trimming cost V 10 bases and J 3 bases; bases outside gene matches: 5. CDR3 size: 13 residues. CDR3 sequence: CATGDRTNQPQHF. For the CDR3, the DNA is TGTGCCACCGGGGACAGGACCAATCAGCCCCAGCATTTT.

The chain employs TRBV7-3 and TRBJ2-3; perhaps TRBD1 as D (6 bases). V shed 5 bases and J shed 11 bases, with 17 bases lying between them. CDR1 is SGHTA and CDR2 is FQGTGA in the germline V gene. This CDR3 contains 13 residues. The CDR3: CASSLRGWGQQYF. CDR3 nucleotide sequence: TGTGCCAGCAGCCTAAGGGGGTGGGGGCAGCAGTATTTT.

This clone was seen more than once but under ten times. The chain recombines TRBV2 with TRBJ2-2, with 15 bases lining up with TRBD2. The CDR3 length is 19 residues. The J segment lost 5 bases and the V segment lost 0 bases, leaving 7 bases of the junction unmatched. The germline V gene has CDR1 SNHLY and CDR2 FYNNEI. The CDR3 DNA is TGTGCCAGCAGTGAAGCCCGGACTAGCGGGAGGGGACGTACCGGGGAGCTGTTTTTT. It specifies CASSEARTSGRGRTGELFF.

V gene TRBV3-1 (or the pseudogene TRBV3-2) combines with J gene TRBJ1-2; D gene unclear. V shed 0 bases and J shed 3 bases, with 11 bases lying between them. In germline, CDR1 is LGHDT, CDR2 YNNKEL (reference sequence). This CDR3 contains 15 residues. CDR3 nucleotide sequence: TGTGCCAGCAGCCAAGAATGGGCGGGAGACTATGGCTACACCTTC. Translating it yields CASSQEWAGDYGYTF.

This rearrangement joins TRBV7-2 to TRBJ1-2; D is unclear. The CDR3 covers 14 residues. V dropped 5 bases and J dropped 2 bases, with 12 bases sitting between them. CDR1 SGHTA and CDR2 FQGNSA come from the germline V gene. Written as DNA, the CDR3 is TGTGCCAGCAGCAGCGCCGGGATCAACTATGGCTACACCTTC. This encodes CASSSAGINYGYTF.

CDR3 coding DNA: TGTGCCAGCGGGGGATATTTGGGGGCCAGGGAGCAGTACTTC. As protein: CASGGYLGAREQYF. The chain has TRBV2 and TRBJ2-7; D possibly corresponds to TRBD1 (6 bases). The CDR3 consists of 14 residues. Trimming pared 8 bases from V and 7 bases from J, leaving 21 bases between. Germline CDR1 reads SNHLY; CDR2 reads FYNNEI.

The chain combines TRBV9 with TRBJ1-6; a weak D match, TRBD1 (6 bases). Trimming took off 2 bases at V and 7 bases at J, with 13 bases between the two ends. The germline V gene encodes CDR1 SGDLS and CDR2 YYNGEE. The CDR3 consists of 15 residues. CDR3 protein: CASSVGRTVNSPLHF. Written as DNA, the CDR3 is TGTGCCAGCAGCGTTGGTAGGACAGTCAATTCACCCCTCCACTTT.

This clone was counted once. V gene TRBV7-3 combines with J gene TRBJ2-3; no clear D. Germline values: CDR1 SGHTA, CDR2 FQGTGA. The length of the CDR3 is 13 residues. V shed 0 bases and J shed 3 bases, with 4 bases lying between them. The CDR3 region has the DNA TGTGCCAGCAGCTTAACGACTACAGATACGCAGTATTTT. Translated: CASSLTTTDTQYF.